Each of the 7 T cell receptor beta chains below was sequenced from the same sample in a study of blood T cell repertoires in COVID-19. Profiling relied on immunoSEQ multiplex PCR, and the TCRdb table lists in-frame clones only, not all of them. The table has about 51,000 clones, 87% seen once. The sample consisted of peripheral blood. Receptor source: a man aged 50 to 59 with active COVID-19.

This clone appeared once. V is TRBV6-5 and J is TRBJ1-4, with TRBD1 as a possible D gene (5 bases). CDR1 and CDR2 from the germline V gene are MNHEY and SVGAGI. V dropped 7 bases and J dropped 7 bases, with 19 bases sitting between them. This CDR3 has 15 residues. The CDR3 region has the DNA TGTGCCAGCACCCATATCCGGCAGGGTAGTGAAAAACTGTTTTTT. Protein sequence: CASTHIRQGSEKLFF.

The chain employs TRBV30 and TRBJ1-4; D gene ambiguous. Germline V gene sequence: CDR1 GTSNPN, CDR2 SVGIG (reference sequence). V shed 1 base and J shed 8 bases, with 17 bases lying between them. This CDR3 has 15 residues. This CDR3 reads CAWSGDQAPREKLFF. As DNA, the CDR3 is TGTGCCTGGAGTGGCGACCAGGCCCCTCGAGAAAAACTGTTTTTT. Looking up the rest from reference TRBV30 and TRBJ1-4 gives the full variable domain: SQTIHQWPATLVQPVGSPLSLECTVEGTSNPNLYWYRQAAGRGLQLLFYSVGIGQISSEVPQNLSASRPQDRQFILSSKKLLLSDSGFYLCAWSGDQAPREKLFFGSGTQLSVL.

The V call is TRBV28, the J call TRBJ1-2, with D unclear. Trimming pared 4 bases from V and 8 bases from J, leaving 5 bases between. The CDR3 sequence is 10 residues long. Germline CDR1 reads MDHEN; CDR2 reads SYDVKM. CDR3 bases: TGTGCCAGCAGTTCAAAAGGCTACACCTTC. Translation gives CASSSKGYTF.

This clone came up once. J is TRBJ2-2 and V is TRBV6-6; unclear D gene. Trimming removed 8 bases at V and 1 base at J, with 5 bases between. Germline V lookup: CDR1 MNHNY, CDR2 SVGAGI (reference sequence). The CDR3 spans 12 residues. The CDR3, as DNA: TGTGCCAGCTCCCAGAACACCGGGGAGCTGTTTTTT. Its translation: CASSQNTGELFF.

V and J are TRBV5-6 and TRBJ2-7; D is possibly TRBD2 (5 bases). Trimming shortened V by 4 bases and J by 1 base, and 12 bases separated the two germline ends. The germline V gene has CDR1 SGHDT and CDR2 YYEEEE. The CDR3 contains 14 residues. CDR3 in DNA: TGTGCCAGCAGCATGGGTACGGGGTCCTACGAGCAGTACTTC. This encodes CASSMGTGSYEQYF.

The chain recombines TRBV10-1 with TRBJ2-7; TRBD1 aligns across 7 bases. CDR3 length equals 14 residues. With 0 bases clipped from V and 4 bases from J, the junction kept 3 bases outside the gene matches. Germline CDR1 WNHNN, CDR2 SYGVQD (reference sequence). The DNA for the CDR3 is TGCGCCAGCAGTGAGTCAGGGGGCCGGTACGAGCAGTACTTC. Translating it yields CASSESGGRYEQYF.

This chain uses TRBV6-5 with TRBJ2-3, with 8 bases lining up with TRBD2. The CDR3 consists of 14 residues. The V and J ends lost 7 bases and 2 bases, in that order; junction bases with no gene match: 5. The germline V gene has CDR1 MNHEY and CDR2 SVGAGI. The CDR3 is CASTRGGPTDTQYF. CDR3 sequence (DNA): TGTGCCAGCACCCGGGGGGGGCCCACAGATACGCAGTATTTT.